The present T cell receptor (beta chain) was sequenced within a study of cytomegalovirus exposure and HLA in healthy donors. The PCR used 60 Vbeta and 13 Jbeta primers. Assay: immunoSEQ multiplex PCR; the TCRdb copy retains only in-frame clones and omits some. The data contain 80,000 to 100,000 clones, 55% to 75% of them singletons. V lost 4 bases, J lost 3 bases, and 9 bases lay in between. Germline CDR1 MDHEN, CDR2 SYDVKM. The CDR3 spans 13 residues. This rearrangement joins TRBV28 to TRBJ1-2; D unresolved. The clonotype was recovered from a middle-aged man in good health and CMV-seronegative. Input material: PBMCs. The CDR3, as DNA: TGTGCCAGCAGTTGGACTGATGACTATGGCTACACCTTC. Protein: CASSWTDDYGYTF.